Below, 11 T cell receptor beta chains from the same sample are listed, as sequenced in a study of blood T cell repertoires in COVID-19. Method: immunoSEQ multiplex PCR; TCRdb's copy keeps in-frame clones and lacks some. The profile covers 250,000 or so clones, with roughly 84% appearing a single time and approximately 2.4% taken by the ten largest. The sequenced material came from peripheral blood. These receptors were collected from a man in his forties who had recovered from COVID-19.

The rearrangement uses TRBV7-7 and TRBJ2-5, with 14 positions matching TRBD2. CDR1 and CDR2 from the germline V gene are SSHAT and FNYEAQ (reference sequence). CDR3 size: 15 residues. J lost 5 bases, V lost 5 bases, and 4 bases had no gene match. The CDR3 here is CASSPGLAGVETQYF. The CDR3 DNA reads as TGTGCCAGCAGCCCGGGACTAGCGGGAGTGGAGACCCAGTACTTC. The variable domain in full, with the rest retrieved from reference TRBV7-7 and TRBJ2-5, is GAGVSQSPRYKVTKRGQDVTLRCDPISSHATLYWYQQALGQGPEFLTYFNYEAQPDKSGLPSDRFSAERPEGSISTLTIQRTEQRDSAMYRCASSPGLAGVETQYFGPGTRLLVL.

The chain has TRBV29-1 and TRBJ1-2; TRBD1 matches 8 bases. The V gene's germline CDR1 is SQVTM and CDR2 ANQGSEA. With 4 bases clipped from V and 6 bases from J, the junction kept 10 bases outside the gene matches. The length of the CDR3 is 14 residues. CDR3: CSVGTGSLLDGYTF. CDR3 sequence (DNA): TGCAGCGTTGGGACAGGGTCTTTACTAGATGGCTACACCTTC.

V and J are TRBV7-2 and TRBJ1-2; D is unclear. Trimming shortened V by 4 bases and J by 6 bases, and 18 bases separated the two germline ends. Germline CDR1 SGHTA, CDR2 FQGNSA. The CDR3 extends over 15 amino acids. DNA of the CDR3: TGTGCCAGCAGCTCCCAAACATCTCTGGTGCATGGCTACACCTTC. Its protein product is CASSSQTSLVHGYTF.

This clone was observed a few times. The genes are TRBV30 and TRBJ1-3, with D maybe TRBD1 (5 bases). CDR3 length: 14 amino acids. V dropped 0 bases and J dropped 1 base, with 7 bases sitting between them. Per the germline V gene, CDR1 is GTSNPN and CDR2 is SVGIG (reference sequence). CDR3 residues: CAWSVGQSGNTIYF. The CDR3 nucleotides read TGTGCCTGGAGTGTTGGACAATCTGGAAACACCATATATTTT.

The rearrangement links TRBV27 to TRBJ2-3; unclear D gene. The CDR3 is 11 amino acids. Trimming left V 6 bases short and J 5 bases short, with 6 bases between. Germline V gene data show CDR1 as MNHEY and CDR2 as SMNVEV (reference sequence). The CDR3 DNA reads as TGTGCCAGCAGCCTAAAAGATACGCAGTATTTT. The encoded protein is CASSLKDTQYF.

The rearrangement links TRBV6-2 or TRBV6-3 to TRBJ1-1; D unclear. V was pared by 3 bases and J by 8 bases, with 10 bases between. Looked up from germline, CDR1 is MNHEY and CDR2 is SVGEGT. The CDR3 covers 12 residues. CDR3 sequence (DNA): TGTGCCAGCAGTTATGGACTATACGAAGCTTTCTTT. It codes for CASSYGLYEAFF.

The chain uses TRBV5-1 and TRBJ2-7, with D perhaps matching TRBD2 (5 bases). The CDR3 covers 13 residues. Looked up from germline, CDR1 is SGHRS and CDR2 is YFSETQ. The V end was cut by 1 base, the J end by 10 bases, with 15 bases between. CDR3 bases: TGCGCCAGCAGCTTGTTTTCCGGGGTAGAACAGTACTTC. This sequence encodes CASSLFSGVEQYF.

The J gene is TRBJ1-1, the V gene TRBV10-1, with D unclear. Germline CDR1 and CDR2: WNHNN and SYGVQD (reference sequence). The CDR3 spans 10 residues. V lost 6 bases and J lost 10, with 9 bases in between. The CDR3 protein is CASSAYGAFF. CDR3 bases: TGCGCCAGCAGCGCCTACGGAGCTTTCTTT.

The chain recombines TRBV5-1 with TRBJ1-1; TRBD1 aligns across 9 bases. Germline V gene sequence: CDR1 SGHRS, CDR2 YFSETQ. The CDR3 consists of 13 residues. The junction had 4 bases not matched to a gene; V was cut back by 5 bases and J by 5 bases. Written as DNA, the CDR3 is TGCGCCAGCAGTCGGGACAGGGAGACTGAAGCTTTCTTT. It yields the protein CASSRDRETEAFF.

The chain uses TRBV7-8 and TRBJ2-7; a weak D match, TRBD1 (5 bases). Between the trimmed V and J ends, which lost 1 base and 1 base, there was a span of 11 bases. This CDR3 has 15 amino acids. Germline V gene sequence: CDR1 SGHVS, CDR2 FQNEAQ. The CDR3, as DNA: TGTGCCAGCAGCTTAGGGCAGGGCCAGTCCTACGAGCAGTACTTC. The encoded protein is CASSLGQGQSYEQYF.

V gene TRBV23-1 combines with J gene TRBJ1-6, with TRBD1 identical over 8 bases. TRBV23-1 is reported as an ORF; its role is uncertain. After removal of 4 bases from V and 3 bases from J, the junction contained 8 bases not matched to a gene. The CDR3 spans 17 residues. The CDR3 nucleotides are TGCGCCAGCAGTCTCACTCTCGGGACAGGCTATAATTCACCCCTCCACTTT. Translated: CASSLTLGTGYNSPLHF.